The 30 T cell receptor beta chains below come from one sample, sequenced in a study of blood T cell repertoires in COVID-19. TCRdb keeps only in-frame clones here, not all; method: immunoSEQ multiplex PCR. This table holds 150,000 or so clones, 75% to 85% found once. Input material: PBMCs or T cells enriched from blood (not recorded which). These receptors were collected from a man between 40 and 49 years old who had recovered from COVID-19.

The V and J genes are TRBV29-1 and TRBJ1-6, with 8 bases identical to TRBD1. V trimming: 6 bases; J trimming: 7 bases; junction bases outside the gene matches: 5. The germline V gene encodes CDR1 SQVTM and CDR2 ANQGSEA. The CDR3 has 13 amino acids. The CDR3 DNA reads TGCAGCGTCCCAGGGGGCAGCAATTCACCCCTCCACTTT. This gives the protein CSVPGGSNSPLHF.

The CDR3 DNA sequence: TGTGCCAGCAGCTTAGGATTCTGGTCCCCAGGCCGCTCTGGAAACACCATATATTTT. This gives the protein CASSLGFWSPGRSGNTIYF. The rearrangement joins TRBV11-2 to TRBJ1-3; D ambiguous. Germline V gene sequence: CDR1 SGHAT, CDR2 FQNNGV. CDR3 length equals 19 residues. V was pared by 1 base and J by 0 bases, with 19 bases between.

The chain employs TRBV29-1 and TRBJ2-5, with 11 bases that match TRBD2. V lost 2 bases and J lost 1; bases outside the gene matches: 6. The length of the CDR3 is 16 residues. Germline-derived CDR1 and CDR2 are SQVTM and ANQGSEA. The CDR3 sequence is CSVESSGGWSQETQYF. The DNA of the CDR3 is TGCAGCGTTGAATCTAGCGGGGGGTGGAGCCAAGAGACCCAGTACTTC.

The chain has TRBV5-1 and TRBJ2-7; TRBD2 aligns across 8 bases. Germline V CDR1 and CDR2: SGHRS, YFSETQ. This CDR3 is 16 amino acids long. J was trimmed by 2 bases and V by 4 bases; bases with no gene match: 11. DNA for the CDR3: TGCGCCAGCAGCGCCCCATCTCCGGGGGGGGCCTACGAGCAGTACGTC. Encoded protein: CASSAPSPGGAYEQYV.

The chain employs TRBV18 and TRBJ2-5, with 11 bases matching TRBD2. CDR3 length: 16 amino acids. The ends lost 4 bases at V and 0 bases at J; junction bases unmatched: 4. From germline, CDR1 is KGHSH and CDR2 LQKENI. The CDR3 region is CASSLAGGLYQETQYF. CDR3 nucleotides: TGTGCCAGCTCACTAGCGGGGGGGCTGTACCAAGAGACCCAGTACTTC.

This clone was seen only a few times. The V and J genes are TRBV6-5 and TRBJ2-2; D is possibly TRBD1 (6 bases). CDR1 is MNHEY, CDR2 SVGAGI, per germline. The CDR3 is 16 residues long. Between the trimmed V and J ends, which lost 0 bases and 1 base, there was a span of 9 bases. For the CDR3, the DNA is TGTGCCAGCAGTTACTCCGACAGGATGAACACCGGGGAGCTGTTTTTT. This sequence encodes CASSYSDRMNTGELFF.

The V gene is TRBV14, the J gene TRBJ2-7; maybe TRBD1 (6 bases). V lost 2 bases and J 5 bases, leaving 16 bases between the germline ends. The length of the CDR3 is 15 residues. Germline V gene data show CDR1 as SGHDN and CDR2 as FVKESK. CDR3 sequence reads: CASSQTVTGSNEQYV. DNA for the CDR3: TGTGCCAGCAGCCAAACCGTTACAGGGTCTAACGAGCAGTACGTC.

The genes are TRBV6-5 and TRBJ1-6, with D possibly TRBD1 on 5 matching bases. CDR3 size: 15 residues. Looked up from germline, CDR1 is MNHEY and CDR2 is SVGAGI. V dropped 7 bases and J dropped 7 bases, with 17 bases sitting between them. The CDR3 spells CASTALGTSNSPLHF. CDR3 nucleotides: TGTGCCAGCACAGCGCTGGGGACTTCCAATTCACCCCTCCACTTT.

This chain connects TRBV6-5 to TRBJ2-7; D unresolved. Trimming shortened V by 0 bases and J by 0 bases, and 6 bases separated the two germline ends. CDR1 is MNHEY and CDR2 is SVGAGI in the germline V gene. The CDR3 consists of 14 residues. CDR3 sequence (DNA): TGTGCCAGCAGTTACTCGGCTTACTCCTACGAGCAGTACTTC. Translating it yields CASSYSAYSYEQYF.

This chain links TRBV5-1 with TRBJ2-5, with 8 bases identical to TRBD2. Germline lookup yields CDR1 SGHRS and CDR2 YFSETQ. CDR3 length equals 15 residues. V lost 0 bases and J lost 4; bases outside the gene matches: 5. CDR3 region: CASSLVGAGAETQYF. CDR3 nucleotides: TGCGCCAGCAGCTTGGTCGGAGCGGGGGCAGAGACCCAGTACTTC.

The J gene is TRBJ1-1, the V gene TRBV5-1; TRBD1 matches at 7 bases. Trimming removed 4 bases from V and 7 bases from J; junction bases left unmatched: 7. The CDR3 runs to 13 residues. Germline V gene sequence: CDR1 SGHRS, CDR2 YFSETQ. CDR3 amino acids: CASSDRDSLEAFF. The CDR3 DNA sequence: TGCGCCAGCAGCGACCGGGACAGTCTTGAAGCTTTCTTT.

This clone turned up a few times. The chain couples TRBV29-1 to TRBJ1-1; the D is unclear. CDR3 size: 14 residues. Trimming shortened V by 3 bases and J by 5 bases, and 16 bases separated the two germline ends. The V gene's germline CDR1 is SQVTM and CDR2 ANQGSEA. The CDR3 DNA reads TGCAGCGTTGAGGATTCGAGGAGGCGGACTGAAGCTTTCTTT. This codes for CSVEDSRRRTEAFF.

A remark on this clone: Within the sample, other DNA sequences also encode this same CDR3. The chain combines TRBV5-1 with TRBJ1-1, with TRBD1 identical over 8 bases. J gave up 1 base and V 4 bases, and 3 bases lay outside the gene matches. Per the germline V gene, CDR1 is SGHRS and CDR2 is YFSETQ. CDR3 length: 14 amino acids. The CDR3 protein is CASSRQGQNTEAFF. The CDR3 DNA reads TGCGCCAGCAGCCGACAGGGGCAGAACACTGAAGCTTTCTTT.

The rearrangement uses TRBV5-6 and TRBJ2-2; 10 nucleotides match TRBD1. This CDR3 is 15 amino acids long. CDR1 is SGHDT, CDR2 YYEEEE, per germline. After removal of 3 bases from V and 4 bases from J, the junction contained 3 bases not matched to a gene. The CDR3 spells CASSWRDRGTGELFF. Written as DNA, the CDR3 is TGTGCCAGCAGCTGGCGGGACAGGGGCACCGGGGAGCTGTTTTTT.

V is TRBV19 and J is TRBJ1-2; D ambiguous. CDR1 and CDR2 from the germline V gene are LNHDA and SQIVND (reference sequence). The CDR3 has 15 amino acids. Trimming pared 3 bases from V and 0 bases from J, leaving 11 bases between. CDR3 nucleotide sequence: TGTGCCAGTAGTATCCAGATACTAGCTAACTATGGCTACACCTTC. It specifies CASSIQILANYGYTF.

This clone was picked up a small number of times. The rearrangement links TRBV25-1 to TRBJ1-1; D may be TRBD1 (5 bases). The CDR3 sequence is 15 residues long. V was cut by 1 base and J by 10 bases, with 19 bases left in between. Germline V gene sequence: CDR1 MGHDK, CDR2 SYGVNS. This chain's CDR3 is CASSELGVGPSGAFF. The DNA of the CDR3 is TGTGCCAGCAGTGAATTAGGGGTCGGTCCCTCGGGAGCTTTCTTT.

The chain joins TRBV4-2 to TRBJ2-1, with 11 bases that match TRBD2. Germline CDR1 reads LGHNA; CDR2 reads YNFKEQ. Trimming took 0 bases from V and 7 from J; bases not matched to a gene: 5. CDR3 length: 16 amino acids. The CDR3 spells CASSQDLTSGGNEQFF. The CDR3 DNA is TGTGCCAGCAGCCAAGATTTAACTAGCGGGGGAAATGAGCAGTTCTTC.

V usage is TRBV2 and J usage is TRBJ2-4; possible D gene TRBD2, 6 bases. CDR3 length equals 13 residues. Germline CDR1 SNHLY, CDR2 FYNNEI. V lost 7 bases and J 9 bases, leaving 16 bases between the germline ends. CDR3 nucleotides: TGTGCCAGCAATTGGGGAGGTGGAAGCATTCAGTACTTC. Its translation: CASNWGGGSIQYF. Full variable domain (remainder filled in from reference TRBV2 and TRBJ2-4): EPEVTQTPSHQVTQMGQEVILRCVPISNHLYFYWYRQILGQKVEFLVSFYNNEISEKSEIFDDQFSVERPDGSNFTLKIRSTKLEDSAMYFCASNWGGGSIQYFGAGTRLSVL.

The rearrangement links TRBV6-5 to TRBJ2-2, with D perhaps matching TRBD2 (6 bases). There are 14 residues in the CDR3. Deletions cut 4 bases from V and 8 bases from J, with 14 bases between. Germline CDR1 is MNHEY and CDR2 is SVGAGI. The DNA for the CDR3 is TGTGCCAGCAGTTTGGAGAGGGGAGGAGGGGAGCTGTTTTTT. Protein product: CASSLERGGGELFF.

This chain joins TRBV9 and TRBJ1-4; TRBD1 is a possible D gene (5 bases). The length of the CDR3 is 15 residues. Trimming removed 0 bases at V and 4 bases at J, with 10 bases between. Looked up from germline, CDR1 is SGDLS and CDR2 is YYNGEE. The CDR3 protein is CASSVEGRGNEKLFF. DNA of the CDR3: TGTGCCAGCAGCGTAGAGGGGCGGGGTAATGAAAAACTGTTTTTT.

As to this clone: Other DNA sequences in the same sample also yield this CDR3. The J gene is TRBJ2-3, the V gene TRBV30, with a weak D call TRBD2 (6 bases). Trimming cost V 3 bases and J 6 bases, with 7 bases left between them. From germline, CDR1 is GTSNPN and CDR2 SVGIG (reference sequence). CDR3 length equals 11 residues. The CDR3 spells CAWSRGDTQYF. CDR3 DNA sequence: TGTGCCTGGAGCCGGGGGGATACGCAGTATTTT.

The chain joins TRBV5-1 to TRBJ2-5; TRBD1 might be the D (6 bases). Germline values: CDR1 SGHRS, CDR2 YFSETQ. The CDR3 runs 17 residues. Trimming shortened V by 1 base and J by 3 bases, and 19 bases separated the two germline ends. The CDR3 spells CASSLTPWAKGEETQYF. CDR3 bases: TGCGCCAGCAGCTTGACCCCGTGGGCTAAGGGGGAAGAGACCCAGTACTTC.

CDR3 nucleotide sequence: TGTGCCAGCAGCTTTCAAGCGGGCACCTACGAGCAGTACGTC. Amino acids: CASSFQAGTYEQYV. V is TRBV5-8 and J is TRBJ2-7; possible D gene TRBD2, 6 bases. In germline, CDR1 is SGHTS, CDR2 YDEGEE. Trimming took off 2 bases at V and 2 bases at J, with 11 bases between the two ends. CDR3 length: 14 amino acids.

J is TRBJ2-1 and V is TRBV23-1, with TRBD2 as a possible D gene (7 bases). TRBV23-1 is filed as an ORF, its function uncertain. Trimming cost V 1 base and J 10 bases, with 11 bases left between them. This CDR3 comprises 13 residues. This CDR3 reads CASSQLRGPEQFF. As DNA, the CDR3 is TGCGCCAGCAGTCAATTGCGGGGGCCAGAGCAGTTCTTC.

The gene calls are TRBV11-2 and TRBJ2-4; possibly TRBD2 for D (6 bases). Germline V gives CDR1 SGHAT, CDR2 FQNNGV. V lost 5 bases, J lost 6 bases, and 17 bases lay in between. The CDR3 runs to 15 residues. The CDR3 bases are TGTGCCAGCAGCAGGACTATAGAGGAAGTAAACATTCAGTACTTC. Translation: CASSRTIEEVNIQYF.

A remark on this clone: This sample also contains other DNA sequences that code for the same CDR3. The V and J genes are TRBV3-1 (or the pseudogene TRBV3-2) and TRBJ1-2; D uncertain. The CDR3 has 12 amino acids. Trimming cost V 0 bases and J 8 bases, with 7 bases left between them. Germline assignment: CDR1 LGHDT and CDR2 YNNKEL (reference sequence). CDR3 loop: CASSQDTRGYTF. The CDR3 DNA reads TGTGCCAGCAGCCAAGATACCCGGGGCTACACCTTC.

The J gene is TRBJ1-3, the V gene TRBV7-9; 7 bases align to TRBD1. From germline, CDR1 is SEHNR and CDR2 FQNEAQ (reference sequence). This CDR3 has 16 residues. With V trimmed by 3 bases and J by 3 bases, 8 bases remained unmatched. The DNA for the CDR3 is TGTGCCAGCAGCTTTGGGACAGTGCCGTATGGAAACACCATATATTTT. Protein product: CASSFGTVPYGNTIYF.

The gene calls are TRBV29-1 and TRBJ1-1, with 8 bases fitting TRBD1. Germline loops: CDR1 SQVTM, CDR2 ANQGSEA. Trimming took 5 bases from V and 3 from J; bases not matched to a gene: 5. The CDR3 length is 13 residues. Written as DNA, the CDR3 is TGCAGCGTTACTCCGGACAGGGACACTGAAGCTTTCTTT. This codes for CSVTPDRDTEAFF.

Only a few counts were recorded for this clone. The chain recombines TRBV5-1 with TRBJ2-1; TRBD1 might be the D (6 bases). Trimming pared 0 bases from V and 0 bases from J, leaving 7 bases between. Germline V gene sequence: CDR1 SGHRS, CDR2 YFSETQ. The CDR3 runs to 15 residues. DNA of the CDR3: TGCGCCAGCAGCTTGGAACAGGGCTCCTACAATGAGCAGTTCTTC. Its translation: CASSLEQGSYNEQFF.

This chain connects TRBV6-6 to TRBJ2-3; 8 positions match TRBD1. Losses at the gene ends were 7 bases for V and 4 bases for J; bases not matched to a gene: 7. This CDR3 has 14 amino acids. The germline gives CDR1 MNHNY, CDR2 SVGAGI (reference sequence). The CDR3 protein is CASISGGASDTQYF. As DNA, the CDR3 is TGTGCCAGCATCTCAGGGGGCGCGTCAGATACGCAGTATTTT.